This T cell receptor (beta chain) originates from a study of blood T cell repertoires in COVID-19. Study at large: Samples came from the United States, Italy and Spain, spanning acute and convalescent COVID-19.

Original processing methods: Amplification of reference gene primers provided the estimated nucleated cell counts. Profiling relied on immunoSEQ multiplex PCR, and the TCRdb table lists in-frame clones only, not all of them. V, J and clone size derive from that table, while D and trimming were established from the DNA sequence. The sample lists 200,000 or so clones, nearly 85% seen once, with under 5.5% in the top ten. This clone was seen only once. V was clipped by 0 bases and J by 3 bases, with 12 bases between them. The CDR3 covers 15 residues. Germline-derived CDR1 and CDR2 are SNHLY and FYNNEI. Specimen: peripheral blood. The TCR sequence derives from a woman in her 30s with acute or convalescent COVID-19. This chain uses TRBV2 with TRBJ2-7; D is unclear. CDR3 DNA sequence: TGTGCCAGCAGTGAAGCGCTGATGGCTGACTACGAGCAGTACTTC. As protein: CASSEALMADYEQYF.